One sample yielded the 21 T cell receptor beta chains listed below, sequenced in a study of blood T cell repertoires in COVID-19. The method was immunoSEQ multiplex PCR; TCRdb's version includes in-frame clones alone and lacks a portion of them. The table shows about 53,000 clones, with roughly 82% occurring only once. Sequencing used peripheral blood. The receptors shown here come from a woman aged 55-69 years with acute or convalescent COVID-19.

The CDR3 is CSVDNQRERYEQFF. In DNA, the CDR3 is TGCAGCGTTGATAACCAGCGGGAACGCTATGAGCAGTTCTTC. This sequence joins TRBV29-1 and TRBJ2-1, with 7 bases aligning to TRBD2. CDR3 length: 14 amino acids. Looked up from germline, CDR1 is SQVTM and CDR2 is ANQGSEA. Trimming at V came to 3 bases and at J to 8 bases, leaving 10 bases not matched to a gene.

This clone has just a few counts. The rearrangement links TRBV6-2 or TRBV6-3 to TRBJ2-3, with D unclear. CDR1 is MNHEY and CDR2 is SVGEGT in the germline V gene. Between the trimmed V and J ends, which lost 0 bases and 5 bases, there was a span of 12 bases. This CDR3 spans 15 amino acids. The CDR3 here is CASSYSAARGDTQYF. Here the CDR3 DNA reads TGTGCCAGCAGTTACTCGGCGGCGCGTGGAGATACGCAGTATTTT.

The chain carries TRBV30 and TRBJ1-5; D gene uncertain. This CDR3 comprises 14 residues. V lost 1 base and J 7 bases, leaving 14 bases between the germline ends. Germline V lookup: CDR1 GTSNPN, CDR2 SVGIG (reference sequence). CDR3 region: CAWSGGTKHQPQHF. In nucleotides, the CDR3 is TGTGCCTGGAGTGGAGGCACCAAACACCAGCCCCAGCATTTT.

The rearrangement joins TRBV12-3 or TRBV12-4 to TRBJ1-1, with TRBD1 as a possible D gene (5 bases). The CDR3 consists of 13 residues. Between the trimmed V and J ends, which lost 6 bases and 3 bases, there was a span of 11 bases. In DNA, the CDR3 is TGTGCCAGCAGACACCAGGGATACACTGAAGCTTTCTTT. It is translated as CASRHQGYTEAFF.

The chain is built from TRBV12-3 or TRBV12-4 and TRBJ1-6, with D tentatively TRBD1 (5 bases). Trimming cost V 2 bases and J 13 bases, with 12 bases left between them. The CDR3 is made up of 13 amino acids. The CDR3 region has the DNA TGTGCCAGCAGTTTACGGATCGCAGGGCCCCTCCACTTT. Its translation: CASSLRIAGPLHF.

This clone was observed a few times. The chain joins TRBV10-2 to TRBJ1-6; D may be TRBD1 (6 bases). This CDR3 contains 18 residues. Germline V gene sequence: CDR1 WSHSY, CDR2 SAAADI. Trimming left V 3 bases short and J 3 bases short, with 18 bases between. CDR3 protein: CASSDATRGFGYNSPLHF. CDR3 nucleotides: TGCGCCAGCAGTGACGCCACGAGGGGGTTCGGCTATAATTCACCCCTCCACTTT.

The V call is TRBV11-2, the J call TRBJ1-4; tentative D call: TRBD1 (6 bases). Trimming removed 2 bases at V and 5 bases at J, with 12 bases between. The length of the CDR3 is 15 residues. In germline, CDR1 is SGHAT, CDR2 FQNNGV. CDR3: CASSLRPGENEKLFF. The DNA of the CDR3 is TGTGCCAGCAGCTTAAGGCCAGGGGAGAATGAAAAACTGTTTTTT. The variable domain in full, completed from reference TRBV11-2 and TRBJ1-4, reads EAGVAQSPRYKIIEKRQSVAFWCNPISGHATLYWYQQILGQGPKLLIQFQNNGVVDDSQLPKDRFSAERLKGVDSTLKIQPAKLEDSAVYLCASSLRPGENEKLFFGSGTQLSVL.

Written as DNA, the CDR3 is TGTGCCAGTAGTATAACAGGGGGAAGGCAAGAGACCCAGTACTTC. Protein: CASSITGGRQETQYF. The V and J genes are TRBV19 and TRBJ2-5; 8 bases are shared with TRBD1. The germline V gene encodes CDR1 LNHDA and CDR2 SQIVND (reference sequence). This CDR3 has 15 amino acids. With 2 bases clipped from V and 2 bases from J, the junction kept 4 bases outside the gene matches.

This clone was observed a few times. The CDR3 protein is CASSQVNLPYEQYF. Here the CDR3 DNA reads TGTGCCAGCAGCCAAGTAAATCTTCCCTACGAGCAGTACTTC. The chain recombines TRBV14 with TRBJ2-7; D gene unclear. The germline V and J ends were trimmed by 1 base and 2 bases, with 9 bases remaining between them. The CDR3 runs 14 residues. Germline V gene data show CDR1 as SGHDN and CDR2 as FVKESK.

V usage is TRBV7-9 and J usage is TRBJ1-2; TRBD1 matches at 8 bases. This CDR3 has 13 amino acids. Looked up from germline, CDR1 is SEHNR and CDR2 is FQNEAQ (reference sequence). V lost 1 base, J lost 8 bases, and 3 bases stayed unmatched. The CDR3 DNA reads as TGTGCCAGCAGCTTAGGGACAGGGCACGGCTACACCTTC. Its protein product is CASSLGTGHGYTF. The full variable domain, completed using reference TRBV7-9 and TRBJ1-2, is DTGVSQNPRHKITKRGQNVTFRCDPISEHNRLYWYRQTLGQGPEFLTYFQNEAQLEKSRLLSDRFSAERPKGSFSTLEIQRTEQGDSAMYLCASSLGTGHGYTFGSGTRLTVV.

The V gene is TRBV2, the J gene TRBJ1-2; weak D call: TRBD1 (6 bases). With 8 bases removed from V and 0 bases from J, the gap between germline ends came to 10 bases. The CDR3 length is 13 residues. Germline-derived CDR1 and CDR2 are SNHLY and FYNNEI. For the CDR3, the DNA is TGTGCCAGCGTTTGGACAGCTAACTATGGCTACACCTTC. Its protein is CASVWTANYGYTF.

V gene TRBV15 combines with J gene TRBJ1-5, with 7 nucleotides matching TRBD1. The V gene's germline CDR1 is LNHNV and CDR2 YYDKDF (reference sequence). Unmatched junction bases numbered 1, after V lost 0 bases and J lost 2 bases. This CDR3 contains 15 residues. CDR3 loop: CATSRDGQGNQPQHF. Written as DNA, the CDR3 is TGTGCCACCAGCAGAGATGGACAGGGCAATCAGCCCCAGCATTTT.

The chain employs TRBV2 and TRBJ1-2; TRBD1 matches at 10 bases. The CDR3 loop spans 14 amino acids. J was trimmed by 4 bases and V by 7 bases; bases with no gene match: 6. Germline CDR1 is SNHLY and CDR2 is FYNNEI. CDR3 sequence reads: CASTRDRGRYGYTF. The CDR3 region has the DNA TGTGCCAGCACCAGGGACAGGGGACGCTATGGCTACACCTTC.

This sequence joins TRBV29-1 and TRBJ2-5; 9 nucleotides align to TRBD2. Germline CDR1 reads SQVTM; CDR2 reads ANQGSEA. V lost 5 bases, J lost 5 bases, and 9 bases stayed unmatched. The CDR3 loop spans 14 amino acids. This CDR3 reads CSVRWRGGRETQYF. In DNA, the CDR3 is TGCAGCGTTCGATGGCGGGGGGGCAGGGAGACCCAGTACTTC.

The gene calls are TRBV18 and TRBJ2-5, with 9 bases aligning to TRBD2. Germline CDR1 reads KGHSH; CDR2 reads LQKENI. This CDR3 has 17 residues. Losses at the gene ends were 1 base for V and 1 base for J; bases not matched to a gene: 7. For the CDR3, the DNA is TGTGCCAGCTCACCACGAAGGAGACTAGCGGTCCAAGAGACCCAGTACTTC. Its translation is CASSPRRRLAVQETQYF.

This clone has a single count. The chain employs TRBV5-1 and TRBJ2-1, with 7 bases aligning to TRBD1. V was clipped by 0 bases and J by 6 bases; unmatched bases: 6. The CDR3 length is 15 residues. Germline V lookup: CDR1 SGHRS, CDR2 YFSETQ. The DNA for the CDR3 is TGCGCCAGCAGCTTGGGACAGGGTACTCTCAATGAGCAGTTCTTC. Translated: CASSLGQGTLNEQFF.

This chain connects TRBV7-6 to TRBJ1-4; D is perhaps TRBD1 (5 bases). Trimming took off 1 base at V and 5 bases at J, with 11 bases between the two ends. The CDR3 loop spans 15 amino acids. In germline, CDR1 is SGHVS, CDR2 FNYEAQ. For the CDR3, the DNA is TGTGCCAGCAGCTTAGACAGGCGGGGGAATGAAAAACTGTTTTTT. It codes for CASSLDRRGNEKLFF.

The V gene is TRBV30, the J gene TRBJ1-1, with 9 nucleotides matching TRBD1. With V trimmed by 3 bases and J by 6 bases, 5 bases remained unmatched. This CDR3 region has 13 residues. Germline lookup yields CDR1 GTSNPN and CDR2 SVGIG (reference sequence). The CDR3 sequence: CAWRRQGVSEAFF. The CDR3, as DNA: TGTGCCTGGAGAAGACAGGGGGTCTCTGAAGCTTTCTTT.

The chain couples TRBV5-4 to TRBJ2-1, with 9 nucleotides matching TRBD2. The CDR3 runs to 15 residues. The ends lost 3 bases at V and 8 bases at J; junction bases unmatched: 9. Germline V gives CDR1 SGHNT, CDR2 YYREEE (reference sequence). The CDR3: CASSSGTRGRDEQFF. CDR3 DNA sequence: TGTGCCAGCAGCTCGGGGACGCGCGGGAGGGATGAGCAGTTCTTC.

Judged by abundance, this clone is medium-sized. This chain joins TRBV29-1 and TRBJ1-2, with no clear D. The ends were cut back, 3 bases at V and 3 bases at J, with 11 bases in the middle. CDR3 size: 13 residues. Germline CDR1 is SQVTM and CDR2 is ANQGSEA. The chain's CDR3 is CSVERNRDYGYTF. The DNA of the CDR3 is TGCAGCGTTGAGAGAAATCGAGACTATGGCTACACCTTC.

This clone was found a few times. The chain carries TRBV30 and TRBJ2-5; TRBD1 agrees at 9 bases. Trimming cost V 2 bases and J 0 bases; bases outside gene matches: 7. Germline V gene sequence: CDR1 GTSNPN, CDR2 SVGIG (reference sequence). The length of the CDR3 is 16 residues. CDR3 sequence (DNA): TGTGCCTGGAGTATGGGGACAGGGAATTACCAAGAGACCCAGTACTTC. The encoded protein is CAWSMGTGNYQETQYF.